The T cell receptor (beta chain) described here comes from a study of cytomegalovirus exposure and HLA in healthy donors. A single count supports this clone. What it binds is unknown. The sample holds other DNA sequences that translate to the same CDR3. 60 Vbeta and 13 Jbeta primers were used in PCR. Libraries were prepared by immunoSEQ multiplex PCR; TCRdb keeps only in-frame clonotypes and omits some of them. The sample lists roughly 150,000 clones; around 73% were seen once. The V gene end was trimmed by 4 bases and the J gene end by 1 base; junction bases not matched to a gene: 8. CDR3 length: 15 amino acids. In germline, CDR1 is SGHNT, CDR2 YYREEE (reference sequence). Study results and caveats: An analysis that was carried out later associated 17,000 or so TCR beta sequences with HLA alleles at 0.05 false discovery rate.

This chain uses TRBV5-4 with TRBJ2-7; 7 bases agree with TRBD2. This clonotype was obtained from a male donor in good health and CMV-seronegative. Sequencing was performed on PBMCs. This CDR3 reads CASSLLGGGSYEQYF. The CDR3 DNA reads TGTGCCAGCAGCCTGCTTGGGGGGGGTTCCTACGAGCAGTACTTC.